Listed here is a single T cell receptor (beta chain). Its matching antigen is unknown. This record comes from a study of beta chain features in type 1 diabetes. General study findings and limits: Moderately but significantly shorter TCRB CDR3s were found in Type 1 diabetes patients in all four CD4+ subsets.

Isolated RNA was reverse transcribed in full, so expressed TCRB transcripts were sequenced. The data were produced by immunoSEQ multiplex PCR, yet TCRdb's version contains in-frame clones alone and is incomplete. This table holds about 620,000 clones, about 14% found once. From germline, CDR1 is MNHNS and CDR2 SASEGT. The germline V and J ends were trimmed by 11 bases and 0 bases, with 15 bases remaining between them. CDR3 length equals 14 residues. This receptor was obtained from a young man in good health. Sequencing was done on a sample of naive CD4+ T cells from blood. The V gene is TRBV6-1, the J gene TRBJ2-3; D not certain. This CDR3 reads CAGSKAGSTDTQYF. The CDR3 bases are TGTGCCGGTTCGAAGGCAGGAAGCACAGATACGCAGTATTTT.